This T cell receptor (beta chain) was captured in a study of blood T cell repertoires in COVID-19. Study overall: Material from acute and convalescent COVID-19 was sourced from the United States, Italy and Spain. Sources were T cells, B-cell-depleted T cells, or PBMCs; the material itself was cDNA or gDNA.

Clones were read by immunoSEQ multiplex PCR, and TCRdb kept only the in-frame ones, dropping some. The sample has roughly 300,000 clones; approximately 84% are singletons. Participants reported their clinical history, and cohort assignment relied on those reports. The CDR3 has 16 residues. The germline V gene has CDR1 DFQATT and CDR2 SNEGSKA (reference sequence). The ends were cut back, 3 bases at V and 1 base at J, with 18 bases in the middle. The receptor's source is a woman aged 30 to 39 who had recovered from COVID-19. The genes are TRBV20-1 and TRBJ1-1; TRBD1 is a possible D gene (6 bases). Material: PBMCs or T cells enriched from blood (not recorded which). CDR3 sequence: CSASPVSGASNTEAFF. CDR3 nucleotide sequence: TGCAGTGCTAGTCCCGTTTCAGGGGCTTCGAACACTGAAGCTTTCTTT.